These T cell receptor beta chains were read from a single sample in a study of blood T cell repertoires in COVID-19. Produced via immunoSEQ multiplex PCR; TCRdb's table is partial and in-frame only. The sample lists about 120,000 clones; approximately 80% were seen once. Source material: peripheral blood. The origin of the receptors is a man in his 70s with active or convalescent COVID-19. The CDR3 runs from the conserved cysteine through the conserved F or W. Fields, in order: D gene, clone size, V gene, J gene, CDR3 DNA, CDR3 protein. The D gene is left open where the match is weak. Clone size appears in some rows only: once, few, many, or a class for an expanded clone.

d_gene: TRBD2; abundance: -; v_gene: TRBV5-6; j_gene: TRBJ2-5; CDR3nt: TGTGCCAGCAGCCCCCGAGGGAGGGGCGGAGAGACCCAGTACTTC; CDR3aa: CASSPRGRGGETQYF
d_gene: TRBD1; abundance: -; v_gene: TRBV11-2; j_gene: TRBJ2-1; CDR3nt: TGTGCCAGCAGCTACGGACAGGGGGCCTACAATGAGCAGTTCTTC; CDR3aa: CASSYGQGAYNEQFF
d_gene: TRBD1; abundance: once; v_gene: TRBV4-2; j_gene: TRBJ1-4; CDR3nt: TGTGCCAGCAGCCAAGGGTTGGGACAGGCTACAACTAATGAAAAACTGTTTTTT; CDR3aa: CASSQGLGQATTNEKLFF
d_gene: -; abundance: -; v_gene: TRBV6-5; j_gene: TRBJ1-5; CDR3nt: TGTGCCAGCAGTCGAACAGGGACGGTGCAGCCCCAGCATTTT; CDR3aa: CASSRTGTVQPQHF
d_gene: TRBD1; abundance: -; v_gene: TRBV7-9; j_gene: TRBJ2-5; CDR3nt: TGTGCCAGCAACCTCAAGACAGGGTGGGAAGAGACCCAGTACTTC; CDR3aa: CASNLKTGWEETQYF
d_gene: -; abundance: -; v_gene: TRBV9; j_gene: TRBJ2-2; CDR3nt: TGTGCCAGCAGCGTACACGGGGAGAACACCGGGGAGCTGTTTTTT; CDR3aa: CASSVHGENTGELFF
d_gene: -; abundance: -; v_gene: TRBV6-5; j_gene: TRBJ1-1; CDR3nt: TGTGCCAGCACCCAGCGGGGGAACACTGAAGCTTTCTTT; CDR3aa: CASTQRGNTEAFF
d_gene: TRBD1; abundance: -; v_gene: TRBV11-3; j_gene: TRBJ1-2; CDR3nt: TGTGCCAGCAGCAGGACAGGGCCGAATGGCTACACCTTC; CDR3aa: CASSRTGPNGYTF
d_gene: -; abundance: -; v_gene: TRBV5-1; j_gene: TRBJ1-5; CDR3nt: TGCGCCAGCAGCCCCTCTGTCGGGGGACAGCCCCAGCATTTT; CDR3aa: CASSPSVGGQPQHF
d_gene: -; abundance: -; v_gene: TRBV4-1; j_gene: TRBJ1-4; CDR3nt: TGCGCCAGCAGCTCCCGTGTTGTAGAAAAACTGTTTTTT; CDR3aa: CASSSRVVEKLFF
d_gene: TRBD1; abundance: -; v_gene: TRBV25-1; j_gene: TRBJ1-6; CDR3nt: TGTGCCAGCAGTGAAGACAGGGCCCTCCACTTT; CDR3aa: CASSEDRALHF
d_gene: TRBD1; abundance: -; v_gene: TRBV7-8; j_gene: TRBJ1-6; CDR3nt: TGTGCCAGCAGCTTAGAGGACCAGACAGGGGTGGGTGGTTCACCCCTCCACTTT; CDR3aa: CASSLEDQTGVGGSPLHF
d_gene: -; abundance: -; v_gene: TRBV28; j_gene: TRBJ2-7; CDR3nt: TGTGCCAGCAGTTTGCCGGGCTACGAGCAGTACTTC; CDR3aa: CASSLPGYEQYF
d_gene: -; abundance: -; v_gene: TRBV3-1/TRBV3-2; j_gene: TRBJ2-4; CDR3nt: TGTGCCAGCAGCCAGGGAGTAAAAAACATTCAGTACTTC; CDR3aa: CASSQGVKNIQYF
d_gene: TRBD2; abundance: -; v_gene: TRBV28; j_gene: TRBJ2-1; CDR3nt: TGTGCCAGCCGAGCGGGAGGAACCTACAATGAGCAGTTCTTC; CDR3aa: CASRAGGTYNEQFF
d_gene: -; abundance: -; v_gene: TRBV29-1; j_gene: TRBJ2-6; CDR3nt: TGCAGCGTTGCGGTGACTGGGGCCAACGTCCTGACTTTC; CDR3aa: CSVAVTGANVLTF
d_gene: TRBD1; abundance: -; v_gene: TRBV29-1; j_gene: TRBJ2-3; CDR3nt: TGCAGCGTTACACGACAGGGAGCGTTAGATACGCAGTATTTT; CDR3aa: CSVTRQGALDTQYF
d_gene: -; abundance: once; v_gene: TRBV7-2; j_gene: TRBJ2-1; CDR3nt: TGTGCCAGCAGCTTGGGCAGGGACAACTACAATGAGCAGTTCTTC; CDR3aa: CASSLGRDNYNEQFF
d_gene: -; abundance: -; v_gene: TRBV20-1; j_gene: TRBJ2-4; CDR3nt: TGCAGTGCACCCCTCGGAGGTTTTCAGTACTTC; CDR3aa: CSAPLGGFQYF
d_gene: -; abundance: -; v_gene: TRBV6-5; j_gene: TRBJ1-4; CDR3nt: TGTGCCAGCAGTTACTCGCCGGGGGTTGGGGAAAAACTGTTTTTT; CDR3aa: CASSYSPGVGEKLFF
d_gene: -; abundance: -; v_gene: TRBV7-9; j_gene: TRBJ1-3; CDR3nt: TGTGCCAGCAGCCAAGGGGCGATTTCTGGAAACACCATATATTTT; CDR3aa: CASSQGAISGNTIYF
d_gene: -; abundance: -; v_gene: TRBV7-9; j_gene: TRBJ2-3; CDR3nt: TGTGCCGCCAGCGACGTGGCGGGGGCCCCAGATACGCAGTATTTT; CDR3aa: CAASDVAGAPDTQYF
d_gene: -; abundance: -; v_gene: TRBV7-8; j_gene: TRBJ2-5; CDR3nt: TGTGCCAGCAGCCGCACAGCCGGCCGACAAGAGACCCAGTACTTC; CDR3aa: CASSRTAGRQETQYF
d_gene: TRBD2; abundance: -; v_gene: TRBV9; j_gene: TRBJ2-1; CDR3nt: TGTGCCAGCAGCGTAGTAGGCGGGAGTTCTGGTGAGCAGTTCTTC; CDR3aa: CASSVVGGSSGEQFF
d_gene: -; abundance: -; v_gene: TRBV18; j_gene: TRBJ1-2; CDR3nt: TGTGCCAGCTCACCAGACAGGAGTTATGGCTACACCTTC; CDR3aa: CASSPDRSYGYTF
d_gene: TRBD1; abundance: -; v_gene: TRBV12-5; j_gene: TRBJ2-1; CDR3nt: TGTGCTAGTGGTCTCCTGACAGGGGCGTCCTACAATGAGCAGTTCTTC; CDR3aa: CASGLLTGASYNEQFF
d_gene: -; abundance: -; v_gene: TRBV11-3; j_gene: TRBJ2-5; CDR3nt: TGTGCCAGCAGCCCAGGAACGTACCAAGAGACCCAGTACTTC; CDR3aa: CASSPGTYQETQYF
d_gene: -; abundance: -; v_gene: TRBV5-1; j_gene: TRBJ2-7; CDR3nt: TGCGCCAGCAGCTTCGGACAGTCCTACGAGCAGTACTTC; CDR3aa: CASSFGQSYEQYF
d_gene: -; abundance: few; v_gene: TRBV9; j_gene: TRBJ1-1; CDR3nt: TGTGCCAGCAGCGTAGGTTTAGGTTGGGGGGTCACTGAAGCTTTCTTT; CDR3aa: CASSVGLGWGVTEAFF
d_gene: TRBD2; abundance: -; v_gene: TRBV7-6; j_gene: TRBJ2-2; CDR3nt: TGTGCCAGCAGCTTAGGGAAGCGGGGGAACACCGGGGAGCTGTTTTTT; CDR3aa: CASSLGKRGNTGELFF
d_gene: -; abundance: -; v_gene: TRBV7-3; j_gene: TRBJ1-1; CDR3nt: TGTGCCAGCAGCTCCAGAAACACTGAAGCTTTCTTT; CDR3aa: CASSSRNTEAFF
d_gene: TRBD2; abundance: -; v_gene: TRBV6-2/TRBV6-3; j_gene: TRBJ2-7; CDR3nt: TGTGCCAGCAGTCAAAAATTAGCGGGAGGGGGCCGCGAGCAGTACTTC; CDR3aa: CASSQKLAGGGREQYF
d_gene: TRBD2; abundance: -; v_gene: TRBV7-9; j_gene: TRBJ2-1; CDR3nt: TGTGCCAGCAGCTTAGGGGTCTTTAGCGGGAGTACCTACAATGAGCAGTTCTTC; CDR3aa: CASSLGVFSGSTYNEQFF
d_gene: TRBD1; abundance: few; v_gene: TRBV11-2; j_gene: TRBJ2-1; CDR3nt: TGTGCCAGCAGCCCAAAGGGGCAGGGGGCGCTAGGTAATGAGCAGTTCTTC; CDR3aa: CASSPKGQGALGNEQFF
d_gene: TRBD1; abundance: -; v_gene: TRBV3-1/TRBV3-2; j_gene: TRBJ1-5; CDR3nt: TGTGCCAGCAGCCAAGGGAGGGGACAGGGAGCGCCCCAGCATTTT; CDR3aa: CASSQGRGQGAPQHF
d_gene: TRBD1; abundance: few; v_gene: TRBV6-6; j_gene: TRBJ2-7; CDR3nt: TGTGCCAGCAGTTACTCGTTGGACAGGGGCTCCGAGCAGTACTTC; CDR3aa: CASSYSLDRGSEQYF
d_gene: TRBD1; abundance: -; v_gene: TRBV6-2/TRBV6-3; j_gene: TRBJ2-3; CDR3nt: TGTGCCAGCAGTTACCCCCAGGGGGCGGCGGGTACGCAGTATTTT; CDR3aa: CASSYPQGAAGTQYF
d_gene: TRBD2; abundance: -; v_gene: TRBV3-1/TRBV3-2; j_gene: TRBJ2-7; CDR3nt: TGTGCCAGCAGCCAGGCTAGCGGGGGACTCTACGAGCAGTACTTC; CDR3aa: CASSQASGGLYEQYF
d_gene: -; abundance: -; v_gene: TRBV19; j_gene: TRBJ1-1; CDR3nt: TGTGCCAGTAGTGAAGGGGGTTTCGACACTGAAGCTTTCTTT; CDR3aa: CASSEGGFDTEAFF
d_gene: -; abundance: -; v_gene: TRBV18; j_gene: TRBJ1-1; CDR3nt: TGTGCCAGCTCACCCGGGGAGGGGGCTGAAGCTTTCTTT; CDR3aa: CASSPGEGAEAFF
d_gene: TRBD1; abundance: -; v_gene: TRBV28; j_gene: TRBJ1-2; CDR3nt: TGTGCCAGCAGTTCCCGACAGGGGCCAGTTGGGTATGGCTACACCTTC; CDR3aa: CASSSRQGPVGYGYTF
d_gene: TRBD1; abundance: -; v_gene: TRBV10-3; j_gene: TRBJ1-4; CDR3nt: TGTGCCATCAGTGAAGCGACAGGGGGTAGAGAAAAACTGTTTTTT; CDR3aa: CAISEATGGREKLFF
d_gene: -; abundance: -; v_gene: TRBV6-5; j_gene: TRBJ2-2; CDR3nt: TGTGCCAGCAGCCCCGACTTGGCCGGGGAGCTGTTTTTT; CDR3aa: CASSPDLAGELFF
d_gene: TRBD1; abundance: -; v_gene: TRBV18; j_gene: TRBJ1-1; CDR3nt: TGTGCCAGCTCACCACGGCAGGGGGCTGAGTTCGCTGAAGCTTTCTTT; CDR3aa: CASSPRQGAEFAEAFF
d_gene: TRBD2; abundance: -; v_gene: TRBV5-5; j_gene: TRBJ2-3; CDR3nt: TGTGCCAGCAGCTTGACTAGCGGGGGGGCCAGCACAGATACGCAGTATTTT; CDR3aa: CASSLTSGGASTDTQYF
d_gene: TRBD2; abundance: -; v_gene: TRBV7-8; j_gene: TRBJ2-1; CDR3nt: TGTGCCAGCAGCCCCCTTGGCGGGAGGGGAAATGAGCAGTTCTTC; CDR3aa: CASSPLGGRGNEQFF
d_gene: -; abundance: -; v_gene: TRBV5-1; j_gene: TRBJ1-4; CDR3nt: TGCGCCAGCAGCTTCGGCGGTGAAAAACTGTTTTTT; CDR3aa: CASSFGGEKLFF
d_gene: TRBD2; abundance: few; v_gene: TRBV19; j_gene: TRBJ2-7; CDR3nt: TGTGCCAGTAGTACCGAGTGGGAGGGCCTGAGTGAGCAGTACTTC; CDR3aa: CASSTEWEGLSEQYF
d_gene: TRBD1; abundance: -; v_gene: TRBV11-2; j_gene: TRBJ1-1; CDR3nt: TGTGCCAGCAGACGGACAGGTCGGAGAAACACTGAAGCTTTCTTT; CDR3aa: CASRRTGRRNTEAFF
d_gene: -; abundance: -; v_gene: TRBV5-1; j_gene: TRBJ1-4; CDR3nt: TGCGCCAGCAGCTTGGCCAGGGTGGATGAAAAACTGTTTTTT; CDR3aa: CASSLARVDEKLFF
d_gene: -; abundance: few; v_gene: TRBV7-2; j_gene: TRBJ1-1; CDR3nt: TGTGCCAGCAGCTTTTCAGTGAACACTGAAGCTTTCTTT; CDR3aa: CASSFSVNTEAFF
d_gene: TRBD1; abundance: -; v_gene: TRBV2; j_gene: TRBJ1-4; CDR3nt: TGTGCCAGCCAGGGACAGCCTAATGAAAAACTGTTTTTT; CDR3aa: CASQGQPNEKLFF
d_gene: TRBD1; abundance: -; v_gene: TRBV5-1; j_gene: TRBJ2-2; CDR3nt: TGCGCCAGCAGCTTCTACAGGGGGCCGGCCGGGGAGCTGTTTTTT; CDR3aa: CASSFYRGPAGELFF
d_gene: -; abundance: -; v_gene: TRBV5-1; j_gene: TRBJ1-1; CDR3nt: TGCGCCAGCAGCTTGGTTCCGGGGAACACTGAAGCTTTCTTT; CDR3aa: CASSLVPGNTEAFF
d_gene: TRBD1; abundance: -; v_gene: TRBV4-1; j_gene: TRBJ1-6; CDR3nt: TGCGCCAGCAGCCCGAGGACAGGGAAGAATTCACCCCTCCACTTT; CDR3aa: CASSPRTGKNSPLHF